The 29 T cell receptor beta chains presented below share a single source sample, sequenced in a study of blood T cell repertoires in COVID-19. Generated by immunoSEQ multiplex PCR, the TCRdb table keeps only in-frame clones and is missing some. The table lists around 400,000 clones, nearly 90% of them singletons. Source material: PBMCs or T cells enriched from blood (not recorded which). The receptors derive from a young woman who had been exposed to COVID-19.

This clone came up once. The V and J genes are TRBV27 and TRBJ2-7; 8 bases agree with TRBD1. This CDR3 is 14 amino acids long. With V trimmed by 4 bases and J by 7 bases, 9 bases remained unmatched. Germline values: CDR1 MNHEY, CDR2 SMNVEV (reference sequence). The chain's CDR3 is CASSSGTGPREQYF. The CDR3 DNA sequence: TGTGCCAGCAGTTCCGGGACAGGTCCAAGAGAGCAGTACTTC.

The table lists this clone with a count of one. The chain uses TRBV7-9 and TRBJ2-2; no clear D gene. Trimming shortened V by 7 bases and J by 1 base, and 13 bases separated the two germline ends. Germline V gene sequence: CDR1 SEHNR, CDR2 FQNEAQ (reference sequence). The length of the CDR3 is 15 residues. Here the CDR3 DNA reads TGTGCCAGCACCCACCCCGGCGGGAACACCGGGGAGCTGTTTTTT. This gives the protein CASTHPGGNTGELFF.

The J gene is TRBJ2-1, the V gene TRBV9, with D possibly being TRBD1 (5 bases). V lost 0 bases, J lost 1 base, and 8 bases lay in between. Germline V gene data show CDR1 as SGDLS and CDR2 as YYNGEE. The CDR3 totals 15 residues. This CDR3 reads CASSVERGSYNEQFF. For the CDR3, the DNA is TGTGCCAGCAGCGTAGAAAGGGGATCCTACAATGAGCAGTTCTTC.

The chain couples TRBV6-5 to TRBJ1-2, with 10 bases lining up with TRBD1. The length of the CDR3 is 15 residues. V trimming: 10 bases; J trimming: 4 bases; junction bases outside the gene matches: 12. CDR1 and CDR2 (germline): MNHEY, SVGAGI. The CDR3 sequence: CANASMGQGLYGYTF. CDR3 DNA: TGTGCCAACGCAAGTATGGGACAGGGGCTCTATGGCTACACCTTC.

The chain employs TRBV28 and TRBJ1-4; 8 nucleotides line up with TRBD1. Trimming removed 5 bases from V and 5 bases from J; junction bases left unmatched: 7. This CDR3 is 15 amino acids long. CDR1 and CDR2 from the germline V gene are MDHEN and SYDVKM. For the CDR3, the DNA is TGTGCCAGCAGTACACGACAGGGGTTAAATGAAAAACTGTTTTTT. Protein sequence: CASSTRQGLNEKLFF. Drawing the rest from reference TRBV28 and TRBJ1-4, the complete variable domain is DVKVTQSSRYLVKRTGEKVFLECVQDMDHENMFWYRQDPGLGLRLIYFSYDVKMKEKGDIPEGYSVSREKKERFSLILESASTNQTSMYLCASSTRQGLNEKLFFGSGTQLSVL.

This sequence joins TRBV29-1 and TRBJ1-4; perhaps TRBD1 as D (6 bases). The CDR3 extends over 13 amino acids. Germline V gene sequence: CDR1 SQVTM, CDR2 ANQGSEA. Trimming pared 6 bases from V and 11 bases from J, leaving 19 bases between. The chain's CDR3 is CSVLTGYEGKLFF. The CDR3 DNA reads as TGCAGCGTCTTAACAGGGTATGAAGGGAAACTGTTTTTT.

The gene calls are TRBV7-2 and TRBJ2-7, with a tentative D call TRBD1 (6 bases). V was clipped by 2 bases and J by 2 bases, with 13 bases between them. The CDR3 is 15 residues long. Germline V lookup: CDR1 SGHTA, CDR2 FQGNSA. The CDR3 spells CASSLTAGEAYEQYF. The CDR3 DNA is TGTGCCAGCAGCTTAACCGCAGGGGAAGCCTACGAGCAGTACTTC.

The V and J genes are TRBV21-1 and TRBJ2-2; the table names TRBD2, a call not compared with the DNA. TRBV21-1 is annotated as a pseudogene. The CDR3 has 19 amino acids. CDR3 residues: CASSKSSVTTMANTGELFF. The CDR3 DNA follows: TGTGCCAGCAGCAAATCCTCGGTGACTACCATGGCAAACACCGGGGAGCTGTTTTTT.

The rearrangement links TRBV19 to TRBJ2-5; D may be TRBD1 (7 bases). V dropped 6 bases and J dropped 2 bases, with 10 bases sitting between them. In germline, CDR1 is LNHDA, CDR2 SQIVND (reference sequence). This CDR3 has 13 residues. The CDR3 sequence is CASRTGTQETQYF. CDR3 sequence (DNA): TGTGCCAGTAGGACAGGGACTCAAGAGACCCAGTACTTC.

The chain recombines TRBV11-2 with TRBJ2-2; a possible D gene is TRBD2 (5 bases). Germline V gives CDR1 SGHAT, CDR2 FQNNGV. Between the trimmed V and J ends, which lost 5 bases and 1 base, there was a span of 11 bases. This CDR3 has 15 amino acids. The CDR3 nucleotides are TGTGCCAGCAGCGTAGTTCGGGGGAACACCGGGGAGCTGTTTTTT. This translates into CASSVVRGNTGELFF.

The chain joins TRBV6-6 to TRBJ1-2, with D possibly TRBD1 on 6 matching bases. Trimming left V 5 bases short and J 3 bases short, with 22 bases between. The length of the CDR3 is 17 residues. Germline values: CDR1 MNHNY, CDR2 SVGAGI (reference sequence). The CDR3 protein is CASSRVWDTGRDYGYTF. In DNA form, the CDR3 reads TGTGCCAGCAGTCGAGTATGGGACACGGGAAGAGACTATGGCTACACCTTC.

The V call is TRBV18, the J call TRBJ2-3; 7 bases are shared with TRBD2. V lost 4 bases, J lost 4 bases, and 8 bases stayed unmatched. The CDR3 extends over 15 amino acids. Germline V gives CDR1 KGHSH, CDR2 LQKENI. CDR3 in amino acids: CASSRPGRGADTQYF. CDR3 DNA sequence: TGTGCCAGCTCACGACCGGGACGGGGGGCAGATACGCAGTATTTT.

The chain's CDR3 is CASLRTSGCSSYEQYF. CDR3 nucleotide sequence: TGTGCAAGTCTCCGGACTAGCGGGTGCAGCTCCTACGAGCAGTACTTC. This chain links TRBV12-2 with TRBJ2-7; TRBD2 was called by the table and not checked on the DNA. TRBV12-2 is a pseudogene segment. The CDR3 is 16 amino acids.

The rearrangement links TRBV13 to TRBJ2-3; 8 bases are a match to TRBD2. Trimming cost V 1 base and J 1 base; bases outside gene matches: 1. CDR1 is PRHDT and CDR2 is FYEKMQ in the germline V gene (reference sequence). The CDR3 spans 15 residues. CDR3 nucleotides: TGTGCCAGCAGCTTAGAACTAGCGGGCACAGATACGCAGTATTTT. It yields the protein CASSLELAGTDTQYF.

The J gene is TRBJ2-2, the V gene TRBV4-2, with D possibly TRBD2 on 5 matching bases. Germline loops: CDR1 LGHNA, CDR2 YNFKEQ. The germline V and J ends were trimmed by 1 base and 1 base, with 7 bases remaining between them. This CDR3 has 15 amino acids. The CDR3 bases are TGTGCCAGCAGCCAAGTTAGCGAGAACACCGGGGAGCTGTTTTTT. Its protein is CASSQVSENTGELFF.

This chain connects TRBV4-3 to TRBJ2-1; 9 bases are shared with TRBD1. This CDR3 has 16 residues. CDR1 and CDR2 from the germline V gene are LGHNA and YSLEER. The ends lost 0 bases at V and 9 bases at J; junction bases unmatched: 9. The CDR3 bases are TGCGCCAGCAGCCAAGATCTGGGACAGGGATGGGCTGAGCAGTTCTTC. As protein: CASSQDLGQGWAEQFF.

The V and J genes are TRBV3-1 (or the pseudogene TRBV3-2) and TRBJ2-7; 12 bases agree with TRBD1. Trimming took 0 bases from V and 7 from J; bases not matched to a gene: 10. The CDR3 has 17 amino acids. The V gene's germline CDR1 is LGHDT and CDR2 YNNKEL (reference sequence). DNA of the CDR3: TGTGCCAGCAGCCAAGATACGGGACAGGGGGCGCCGTGGGAGCAGTACTTC. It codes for CASSQDTGQGAPWEQYF.

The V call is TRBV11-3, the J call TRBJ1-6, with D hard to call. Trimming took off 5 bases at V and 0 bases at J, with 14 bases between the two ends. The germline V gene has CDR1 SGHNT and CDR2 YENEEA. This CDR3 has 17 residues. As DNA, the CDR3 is TGTGCCAGCAGCACACGAGACCCAGGCTCCTATAATTCACCCCTCCACTTT. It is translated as CASSTRDPGSYNSPLHF. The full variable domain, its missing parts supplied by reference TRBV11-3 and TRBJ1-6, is EAGVVQSPRYKIIEKKQPVAFWCNPISGHNTLYWYLQNLGQGPELLIRYENEEAVDDSQLPKDRFSAERLKGVDSTLKIQPAELGDSAVYLCASSTRDPGSYNSPLHFGNGTRLTVT.

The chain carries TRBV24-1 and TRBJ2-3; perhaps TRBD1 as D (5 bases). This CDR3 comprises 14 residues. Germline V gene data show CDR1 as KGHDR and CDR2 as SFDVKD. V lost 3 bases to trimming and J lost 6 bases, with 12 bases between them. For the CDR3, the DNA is TGTGCCACCAGTGATACCAGGGAAGGGGATACGCAGTATTTT. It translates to CATSDTREGDTQYF.

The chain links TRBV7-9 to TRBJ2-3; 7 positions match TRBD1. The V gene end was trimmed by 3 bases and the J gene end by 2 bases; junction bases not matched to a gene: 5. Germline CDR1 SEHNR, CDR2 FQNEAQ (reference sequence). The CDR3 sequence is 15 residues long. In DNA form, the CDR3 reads TGTGCCAGCAGCTTTGCGACAGGGAACACAGATACGCAGTATTTT. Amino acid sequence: CASSFATGNTDTQYF.

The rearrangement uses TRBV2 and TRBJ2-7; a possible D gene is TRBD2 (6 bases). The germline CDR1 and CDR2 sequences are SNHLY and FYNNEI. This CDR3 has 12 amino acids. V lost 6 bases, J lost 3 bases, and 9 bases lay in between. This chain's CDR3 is CASRRDLYEQYF. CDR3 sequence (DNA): TGTGCCAGCAGGCGGGACCTCTACGAGCAGTACTTC.

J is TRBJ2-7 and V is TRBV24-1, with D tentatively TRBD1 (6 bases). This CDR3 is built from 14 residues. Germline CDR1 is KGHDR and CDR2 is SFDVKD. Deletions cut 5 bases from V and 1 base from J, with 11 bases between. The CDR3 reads CATSANRDSYEQYF. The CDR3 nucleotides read TGTGCCACCAGTGCTAACAGGGATTCCTACGAGCAGTACTTC.

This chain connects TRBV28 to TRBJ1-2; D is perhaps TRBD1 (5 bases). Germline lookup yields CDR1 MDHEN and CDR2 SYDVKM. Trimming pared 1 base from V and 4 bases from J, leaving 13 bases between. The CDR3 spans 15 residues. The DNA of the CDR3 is TGTGCCAGCAGTTTATACAGGCGTTCCTCCTATGGCTACACCTTC. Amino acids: CASSLYRRSSYGYTF.

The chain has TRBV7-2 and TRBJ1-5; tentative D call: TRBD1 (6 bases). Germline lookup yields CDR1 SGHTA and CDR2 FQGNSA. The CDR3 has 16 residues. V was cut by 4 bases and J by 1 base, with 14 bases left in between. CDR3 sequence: CASSWLPGVSNQPQHF. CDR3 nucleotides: TGTGCCAGCAGCTGGTTACCAGGGGTGAGCAATCAGCCCCAGCATTTT.

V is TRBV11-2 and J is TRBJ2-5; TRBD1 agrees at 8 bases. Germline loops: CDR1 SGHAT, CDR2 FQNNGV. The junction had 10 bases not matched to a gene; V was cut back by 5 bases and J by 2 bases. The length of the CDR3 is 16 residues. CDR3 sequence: CASSLGPTGGQETQYF. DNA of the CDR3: TGTGCCAGCAGCCTGGGTCCAACAGGGGGGCAAGAGACCCAGTACTTC.

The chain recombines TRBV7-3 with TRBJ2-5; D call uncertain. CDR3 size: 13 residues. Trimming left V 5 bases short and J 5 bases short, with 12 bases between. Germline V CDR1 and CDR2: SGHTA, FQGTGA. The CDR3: CASSPWPGETQYF. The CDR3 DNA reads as TGTGCCAGCAGCCCATGGCCCGGGGAGACCCAGTACTTC.

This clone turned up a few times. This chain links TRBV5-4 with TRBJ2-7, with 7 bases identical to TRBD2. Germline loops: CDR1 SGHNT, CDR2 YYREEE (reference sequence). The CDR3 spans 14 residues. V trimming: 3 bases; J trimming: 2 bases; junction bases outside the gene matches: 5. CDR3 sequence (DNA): TGTGCCAGCAGCTGGGGGGGGTCGACCTACGAGCAGTACTTC. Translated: CASSWGGSTYEQYF. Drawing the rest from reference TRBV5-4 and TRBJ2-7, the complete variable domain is ETGVTQSPTHLIKTRGQQVTLRCSSQSGHNTVSWYQQALGQGPQFIFQYYREEENGRGNFPPRFSGLQFPNYSSELNVNALELDDSALYLCASSWGGSTYEQYFGPGTRLTVT.

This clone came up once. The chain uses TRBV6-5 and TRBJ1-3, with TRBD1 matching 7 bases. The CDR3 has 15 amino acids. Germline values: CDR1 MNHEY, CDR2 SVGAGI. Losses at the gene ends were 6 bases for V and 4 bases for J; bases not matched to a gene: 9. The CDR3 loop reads CASSPDRATGNTIYF. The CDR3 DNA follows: TGTGCCAGCAGCCCCGACAGGGCAACGGGAAACACCATATATTTT.

The CDR3 protein is CASSFSGRAFSSSYEQYF. DNA for the CDR3: TGTGCCAGCAGTTTTAGCGGGAGGGCCTTTTCCAGCTCCTACGAGCAGTACTTC. The rearrangement joins TRBV28 to TRBJ2-7; 11 bases map to TRBD2. CDR1 is MDHEN, CDR2 SYDVKM, per germline. After removal of 3 bases from V and 0 bases from J, the junction contained 10 bases not matched to a gene. The CDR3 runs to 18 residues.